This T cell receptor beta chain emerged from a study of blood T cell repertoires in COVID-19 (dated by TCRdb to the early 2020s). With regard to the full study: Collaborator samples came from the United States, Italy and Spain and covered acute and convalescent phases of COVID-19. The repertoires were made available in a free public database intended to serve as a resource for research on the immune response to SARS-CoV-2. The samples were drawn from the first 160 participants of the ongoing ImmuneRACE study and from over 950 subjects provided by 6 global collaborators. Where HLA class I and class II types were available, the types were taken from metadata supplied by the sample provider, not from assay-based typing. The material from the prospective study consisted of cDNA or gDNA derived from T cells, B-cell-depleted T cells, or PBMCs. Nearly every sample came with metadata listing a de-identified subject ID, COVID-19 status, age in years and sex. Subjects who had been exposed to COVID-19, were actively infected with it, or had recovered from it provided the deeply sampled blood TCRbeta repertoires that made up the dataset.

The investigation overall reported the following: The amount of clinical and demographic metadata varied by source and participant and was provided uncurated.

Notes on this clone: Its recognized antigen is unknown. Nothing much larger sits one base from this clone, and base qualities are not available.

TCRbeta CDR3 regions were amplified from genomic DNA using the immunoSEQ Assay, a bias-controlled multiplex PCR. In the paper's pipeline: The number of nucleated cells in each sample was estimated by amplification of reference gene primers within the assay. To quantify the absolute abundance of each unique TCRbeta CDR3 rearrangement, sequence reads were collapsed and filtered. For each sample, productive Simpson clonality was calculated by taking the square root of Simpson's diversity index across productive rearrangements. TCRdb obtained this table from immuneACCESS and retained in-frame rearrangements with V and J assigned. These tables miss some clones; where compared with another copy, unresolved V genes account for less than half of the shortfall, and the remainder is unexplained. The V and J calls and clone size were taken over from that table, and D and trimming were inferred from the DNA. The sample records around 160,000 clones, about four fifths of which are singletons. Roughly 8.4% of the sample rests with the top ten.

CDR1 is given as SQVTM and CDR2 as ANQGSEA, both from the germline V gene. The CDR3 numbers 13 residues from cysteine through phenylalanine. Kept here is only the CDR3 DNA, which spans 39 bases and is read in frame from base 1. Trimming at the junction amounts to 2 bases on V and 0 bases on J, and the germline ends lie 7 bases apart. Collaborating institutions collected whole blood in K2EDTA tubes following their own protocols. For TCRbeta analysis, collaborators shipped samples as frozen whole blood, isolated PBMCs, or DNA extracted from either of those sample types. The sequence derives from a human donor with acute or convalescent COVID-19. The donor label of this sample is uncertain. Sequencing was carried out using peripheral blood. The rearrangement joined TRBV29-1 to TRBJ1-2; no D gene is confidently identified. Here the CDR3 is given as CSVEYLANYGYTF. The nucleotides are TGCAGCGTTGAATATTTAGCTAACTATGGCTACACCTTC. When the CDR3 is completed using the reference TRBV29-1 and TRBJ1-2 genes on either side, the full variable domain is SAVISQKPSRDICQRGTSLTIQCQVDSQVTMMFWYRQQPGQSLTLIATANQGSEATYESGFVIDKFPISRPNLTFSTLTVSNMSPEDSSIYLCSVEYLANYGYTFGSGTRLTVV.